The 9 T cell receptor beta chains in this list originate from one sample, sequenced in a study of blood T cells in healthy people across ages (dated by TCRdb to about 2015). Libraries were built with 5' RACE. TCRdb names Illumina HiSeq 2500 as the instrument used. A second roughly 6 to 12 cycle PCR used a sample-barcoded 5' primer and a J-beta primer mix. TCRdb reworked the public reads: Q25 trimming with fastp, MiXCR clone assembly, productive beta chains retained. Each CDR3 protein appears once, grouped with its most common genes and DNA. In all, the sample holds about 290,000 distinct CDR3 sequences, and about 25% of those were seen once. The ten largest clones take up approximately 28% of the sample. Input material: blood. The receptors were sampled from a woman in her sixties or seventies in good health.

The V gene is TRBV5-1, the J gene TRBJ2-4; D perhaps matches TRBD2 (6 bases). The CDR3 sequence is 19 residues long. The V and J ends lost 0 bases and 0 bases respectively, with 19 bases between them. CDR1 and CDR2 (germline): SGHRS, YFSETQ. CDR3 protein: CASSLEGGGTLQAKNIQYF. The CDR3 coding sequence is TGCGCCAGCAGCTTGGAGGGAGGAGGTACACTGCAAGCCAAAAACATTCAGTACTTC.

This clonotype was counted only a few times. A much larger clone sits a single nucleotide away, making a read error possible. In DNA, the CDR3 is TGTGCCAGCAGTTACTCGCGGGCAGGAGATAATGAAAAACTGCTTTTT. Its translation: CASSYSRAGDNEKLLF. The V gene is TRBV6-7, the J gene TRBJ1-4; D is unclear. TRBV6-7 is noted as an ORF with a role that remains uncertain. This CDR3 contains 16 residues.

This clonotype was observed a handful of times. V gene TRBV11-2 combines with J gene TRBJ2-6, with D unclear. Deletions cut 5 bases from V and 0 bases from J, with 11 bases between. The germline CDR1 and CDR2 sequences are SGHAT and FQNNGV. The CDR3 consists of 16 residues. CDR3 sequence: CASSPPASSGANVLTF. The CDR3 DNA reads TGTGCCAGCAGCCCCCCGGCCAGCTCTGGGGCCAACGTCCTGACTTTC.

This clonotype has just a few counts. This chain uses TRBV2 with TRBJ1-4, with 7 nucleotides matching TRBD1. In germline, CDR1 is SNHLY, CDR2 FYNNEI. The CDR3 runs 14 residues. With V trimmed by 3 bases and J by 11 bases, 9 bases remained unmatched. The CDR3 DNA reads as TGTGCCAGCAGTGACGGGCAGGGGGGACGGAAACTGTTTTTT. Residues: CASSDGQGGRKLFF.

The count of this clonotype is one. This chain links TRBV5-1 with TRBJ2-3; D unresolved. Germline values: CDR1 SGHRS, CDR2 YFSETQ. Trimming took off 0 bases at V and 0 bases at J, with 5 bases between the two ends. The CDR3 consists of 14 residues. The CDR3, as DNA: TGCGCCAGCAGCTTGGTGGAGAGCACAGATACGCAGTATTTT. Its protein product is CASSLVESTDTQYF.

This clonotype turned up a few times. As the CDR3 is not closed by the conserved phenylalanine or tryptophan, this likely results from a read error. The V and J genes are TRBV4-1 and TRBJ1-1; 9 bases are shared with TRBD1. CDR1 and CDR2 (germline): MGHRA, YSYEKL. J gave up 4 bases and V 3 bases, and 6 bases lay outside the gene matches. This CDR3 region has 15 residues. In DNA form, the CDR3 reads TGCGCCAGCAGCCACACCGGGACAGGGACCACTGAAGCTTTCCTT. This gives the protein CASSHTGTGTTEAFL.

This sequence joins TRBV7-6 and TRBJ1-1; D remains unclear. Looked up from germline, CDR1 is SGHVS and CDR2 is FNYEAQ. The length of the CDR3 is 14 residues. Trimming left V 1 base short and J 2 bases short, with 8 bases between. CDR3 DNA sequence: TGTGCCAGCAGCTTAGAGGTCTTAAACACTGAAGCTTTCTTT. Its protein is CASSLEVLNTEAFF.

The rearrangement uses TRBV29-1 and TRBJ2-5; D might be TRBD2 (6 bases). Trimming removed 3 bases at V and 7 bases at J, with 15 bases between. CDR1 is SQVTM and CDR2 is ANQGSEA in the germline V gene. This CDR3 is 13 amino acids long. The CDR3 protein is CSVDRGVGGTQYF. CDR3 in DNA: TGCAGCGTTGACCGTGGGGTCGGGGGGACCCAGTACTTC. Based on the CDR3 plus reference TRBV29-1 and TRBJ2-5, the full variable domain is SAVISQKPSRDICQRGTSLTIQCQVDSQVTMMFWYRQQPGQSLTLIATANQGSEATYESGFVIDKFPISRPNLTFSTLTVSNMSPEDSSIYLCSVDRGVGGTQYFGPGTRLLVL.

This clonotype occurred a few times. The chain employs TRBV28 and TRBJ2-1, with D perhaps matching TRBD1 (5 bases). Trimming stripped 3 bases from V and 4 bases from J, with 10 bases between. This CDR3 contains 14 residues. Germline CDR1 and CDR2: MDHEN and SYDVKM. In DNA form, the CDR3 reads TGTGCCAGCAGTTTGGTAGGGGAATACAATGAGCAGTTCTTC. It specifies CASSLVGEYNEQFF.